The 24 T cell receptor beta chains below come from one sample, sequenced in a study of blood T cell repertoires in COVID-19. Libraries were prepared by immunoSEQ multiplex PCR; TCRdb keeps only in-frame clonotypes and omits some of them. In the table there are about 360,000 clones, around nine tenths of which are singletons. The sequencing sample was made of peripheral blood. The receptors here all came from a woman aged 55-70 years with COVID-19, enrolled during active disease.

The chain recombines TRBV6-2 or TRBV6-3 with TRBJ1-1; the match to TRBD1 covers 8 bases. This CDR3 is built from 14 residues. The germline CDR1 and CDR2 sequences are MNHEY and SVGEGT. The V segment lost 2 bases and the J segment 5 bases; nucleotides outside the gene matches: 4. As DNA, the CDR3 is TGTGCCAGCAGTTACCAGGGGGCGCGTACTGAAGCTTTCTTT. Residues: CASSYQGARTEAFF.

The V call is TRBV6-2 or TRBV6-3, the J call TRBJ2-3; 9 bases line up with TRBD2. The junction had 3 bases not matched to a gene; V was cut back by 2 bases and J by 0 bases. This CDR3 has 16 residues. From germline, CDR1 is MNHEY and CDR2 SVGEGT. The CDR3 coding sequence is TGTGCCAGCAGTTACCCGGGACTAGCTAGCACAGATACGCAGTATTTT. It encodes CASSYPGLASTDTQYF.

The chain employs TRBV19 and TRBJ1-1; possible D gene TRBD1, 5 bases. Trimming stripped 9 bases from V and 9 bases from J, with 17 bases between. CDR3 length: 12 amino acids. Germline loops: CDR1 LNHDA, CDR2 SQIVND (reference sequence). CDR3 loop: CASDSGKLQAFF. DNA for the CDR3: TGTGCCAGCGATTCAGGGAAGCTTCAAGCTTTCTTT.

This clone appeared many times. The rearrangement links TRBV18 to TRBJ1-1; the D gene is possibly TRBD1 (5 bases). The length of the CDR3 is 12 residues. Looked up from germline, CDR1 is KGHSH and CDR2 is LQKENI. V was trimmed by 3 bases and J by 7 bases, leaving 9 bases between them. The CDR3 reads CASSPGRLEAFF. The CDR3 DNA follows: TGTGCCAGCTCACCGGGGCGGCTTGAAGCTTTCTTT.

The V and J genes are TRBV3-1 (or the pseudogene TRBV3-2) and TRBJ1-4, with a tentative D call TRBD1 (6 bases). The CDR3 has 15 residues. The ends were cut back, 3 bases at V and 3 bases at J, with 11 bases in the middle. Germline V gene lookup returns CDR1 LGHDT and CDR2 YNNKEL (reference sequence). The CDR3: CASSHTQGANEKLFF. DNA of the CDR3: TGTGCCAGCAGCCACACACAGGGTGCTAATGAAAAACTGTTTTTT.

As DNA, the CDR3 is TGTGCCAGCTCACCAGACAACACGGGGGAGCAGTACTTC. Amino acid sequence: CASSPDNTGEQYF. This rearrangement joins TRBV18 to TRBJ2-7; a possible D gene is TRBD2 (5 bases). Germline CDR1 KGHSH, CDR2 LQKENI. The CDR3 covers 13 residues. The V and J ends lost 2 bases and 7 bases respectively, with 12 bases between them.

The rearrangement joins TRBV7-2 to TRBJ2-7; 8 bases match TRBD2. The germline V gene has CDR1 SGHTA and CDR2 FQGNSA. The trim removed 6 bases at V and 2 bases at J, leaving 9 bases unmatched. CDR3 length: 15 amino acids. In nucleotides, the CDR3 is TGTGCCAGCAGTCTACGGGGGGGGCAAGCCTACGAGCAGTACTTC. This gives the protein CASSLRGGQAYEQYF.

V is TRBV3-1 (or the pseudogene TRBV3-2) and J is TRBJ1-6, with 7 bases identical to TRBD1. CDR3 length: 15 residues. Germline CDR1 reads LGHDT; CDR2 reads YNNKEL (reference sequence). Germline trimming cut 4 bases from V and 5 bases from J; bases unmatched to any gene: 5. This CDR3 reads CASSRRTGDNSPLHF. CDR3 coding DNA: TGTGCCAGCAGCCGACGGACAGGCGATAATTCACCCCTCCACTTT.

V usage is TRBV3-1 (or the pseudogene TRBV3-2) and J usage is TRBJ2-7, with 8 nucleotides matching TRBD2. The germline gives CDR1 LGHDT, CDR2 YNNKEL (reference sequence). V lost 3 bases and J lost 5; bases outside the gene matches: 6. This CDR3 is 14 amino acids long. CDR3 loop: CASSHRTSFDEQYF. In nucleotides, the CDR3 is TGTGCCAGCAGCCACCGGACTAGCTTCGACGAGCAGTACTTC.

This rearrangement joins TRBV10-3 to TRBJ1-6; D remains ambiguous. Germline values: CDR1 ENHRY, CDR2 SYGVKD. Trimming took off 9 bases at V and 0 bases at J, with 6 bases between the two ends. The CDR3 spans 13 residues. The CDR3 sequence is CAIASSYNSPLHF. The DNA of the CDR3 is TGTGCCATTGCGAGCTCCTATAATTCACCCCTCCACTTT.

The chain is built from TRBV5-5 and TRBJ1-2; tentative D call: TRBD1 (6 bases). This CDR3 spans 17 amino acids. V was trimmed by 1 base and J by 2 bases, leaving 18 bases between them. CDR1 and CDR2 from the germline V gene are SGHKS and YYEKEE (reference sequence). CDR3 DNA: TGTGCCAGCAGCTTGTATTCTGATGGGACACAAAACTATGGCTACACCTTC. Its protein is CASSLYSDGTQNYGYTF.

The sample holds a few counts of this clone. The CDR3 region has the DNA TGTGCCAGCAGCCACCTGAGCGAGGTAGCTGGAAACACCATATATTTT. Translated, it gives CASSHLSEVAGNTIYF. The chain is built from TRBV25-1 and TRBJ1-3; D gene uncertain. Germline V gene data show CDR1 as MGHDK and CDR2 as SYGVNS. Between the trimmed V and J ends, which lost 6 bases and 2 bases, there was a span of 17 bases. CDR3 length: 16 amino acids. Full variable domain (rest looked up from reference TRBV25-1 and TRBJ1-3): EADIYQTPRYLVIGTGKKITLECSQTMGHDKMYWYQQDPGMELHLIHYSYGVNSTEKGDLSSESTVSRIRTEHFPLTLESARPSHTSQYLCASSHLSEVAGNTIYFGEGSWLTVV.

This clone was observed a single time. This rearrangement joins TRBV19 to TRBJ1-3, with a weak D call TRBD1 (5 bases). Germline CDR1 and CDR2: LNHDA and SQIVND (reference sequence). This CDR3 has 15 amino acids. Trimming pared 3 bases from V and 4 bases from J, leaving 13 bases between. CDR3 in amino acids: CASSIPGTGGNTIYF. CDR3 DNA sequence: TGTGCCAGTAGTATCCCCGGAACAGGCGGAAACACCATATATTTT. Based on the CDR3 plus reference TRBV19 and TRBJ1-3, the full variable domain is DGGITQSPKYLFRKEGQNVTLSCEQNLNHDAMYWYRQDPGQGLRLIYYSQIVNDFQKGDIAEGYSVSREKKESFPLTVTSAQKNPTAFYLCASSIPGTGGNTIYFGEGSWLTVV.

The V and J genes are TRBV10-2 and TRBJ2-7; 8 nucleotides align to TRBD1. The CDR3 loop spans 14 amino acids. V lost 6 bases and J lost 1; bases outside the gene matches: 5. In germline, CDR1 is WSHSY, CDR2 SAAADI. DNA for the CDR3: TGCGCCAGCAGATCCGGGACAGGATCCTACGAGCAGTACTTC. Translated: CASRSGTGSYEQYF.

The chain employs TRBV7-5 and TRBJ2-7; TRBD2 is the table's D call, not checked against the DNA. TRBV7-5 has pseudogene status. The CDR3 runs 14 residues. The CDR3 nucleotides read TGTGCCAGAAGCTTAAGGAGGAGGTCCTACGAGCAGTACTTC. Translating it yields CARSLRRRSYEQYF.

The chain combines TRBV30 with TRBJ1-2; a possible D gene is TRBD1 (6 bases). The CDR3 has 13 residues. Germline-derived CDR1 and CDR2 are GTSNPN and SVGIG (reference sequence). V was shortened by 3 bases and J by 4 bases, with 12 bases between the two germline ends. The CDR3, as DNA: TGTGCCTGGAGGCAGGGCAGGGGCTATGGCTACACCTTC. Residues: CAWRQGRGYGYTF. Based on the CDR3 plus reference TRBV30 and TRBJ1-2, the full variable domain is SQTIHQWPATLVQPVGSPLSLECTVEGTSNPNLYWYRQAAGRGLQLLFYSVGIGQISSEVPQNLSASRPQDRQFILSSKKLLLSDSGFYLCAWRQGRGYGYTFGSGTRLTVV.

J is TRBJ1-4 and V is TRBV4-3; unclear D gene. Between the trimmed V and J ends, which lost 3 bases and 5 bases, there was a span of 22 bases. The CDR3 runs 18 residues. Germline assignment: CDR1 LGHNA and CDR2 YSLEER. The CDR3 is CASSQLGRVGSTNEKLFF. The CDR3 DNA follows: TGCGCCAGCAGCCAGCTCGGGCGGGTTGGCTCTACGAATGAAAAACTGTTTTTT.

This clone occurred once. The chain carries TRBV6-6 and TRBJ1-2; D perhaps matches TRBD1 (5 bases). The length of the CDR3 is 15 residues. Trimming shortened V by 0 bases and J by 4 bases, and 12 bases separated the two germline ends. Germline V lookup: CDR1 MNHNY, CDR2 SVGAGI (reference sequence). For the CDR3, the DNA is TGTGCCAGCAGTTACTCGGGGCAGGGTACCTATGGCTACACCTTC. It codes for CASSYSGQGTYGYTF.

V is TRBV11-3 and J is TRBJ2-7; D is perhaps TRBD1 (6 bases). The V end was cut by 1 base, the J end by 5 bases, with 12 bases between. Germline-derived CDR1 and CDR2 are SGHNT and YENEEA. The CDR3 has 14 amino acids. The chain's CDR3 is CASSLAQGFNEQYF. As DNA, the CDR3 is TGTGCCAGCAGCTTAGCGCAGGGGTTCAACGAGCAGTACTTC.

This chain links TRBV2 with TRBJ2-3; TRBD2 aligns across 7 bases. Germline V CDR1 and CDR2: SNHLY, FYNNEI. This CDR3 comprises 15 residues. Trimming removed 3 bases from V and 0 bases from J; junction bases left unmatched: 3. The CDR3 DNA is TGTGCCAGCAGTGATGGGACTAAAAGCACAGATACGCAGTATTTT. This sequence encodes CASSDGTKSTDTQYF.

The genes are TRBV5-1 and TRBJ1-1; unclear D gene. Germline-derived CDR1 and CDR2 are SGHRS and YFSETQ. Trimming removed 1 base at V and 4 bases at J, with 8 bases between. CDR3 length: 13 amino acids. CDR3 sequence reads: CASSLITSTEAFF. In DNA, the CDR3 is TGCGCCAGCAGCTTGATCACAAGCACTGAAGCTTTCTTT.

V is TRBV6-1 and J is TRBJ1-6; 8 bases map to TRBD1. Unmatched junction bases numbered 2, after V lost 4 bases and J lost 0 bases. In germline, CDR1 is MNHNS, CDR2 SASEGT. CDR3 size: 16 residues. CDR3 sequence: CASSGQGSSYNSPLHF. CDR3 in DNA: TGTGCCAGCAGTGGACAGGGGAGCTCCTATAATTCACCCCTCCACTTT.

In its sample, this clone was seen once. The chain links TRBV5-1 to TRBJ1-2, with D possibly being TRBD1 (6 bases). Per germline, CDR1 SGHRS and CDR2 YFSETQ. Trimming left V 0 bases short and J 6 bases short, with 9 bases between. The CDR3 runs 13 residues. CDR3 DNA: TGCGCCAGCAGCTTGGCAGGGGCCGATGGCTACACCTTC. Translated: CASSLAGADGYTF.

The V and J genes are TRBV2 and TRBJ2-2; D is perhaps TRBD2 (6 bases). This CDR3 comprises 13 residues. CDR1 is SNHLY, CDR2 FYNNEI, per germline. Trimming left V 7 bases short and J 8 bases short, with 14 bases between. CDR3 coding DNA: TGTGCCAGCACCTGGGACTTCACGGGGGAGCTGTTTTTT. Protein: CASTWDFTGELFF.